The 5 T cell receptor beta chains listed next were all sequenced from one sample in a study of CD8 T cells in Susac syndrome. Reverse transcription of roughly 0.5 to 1 ug RNA used random hexamers. TCRdb called the immunoSEQ multiplex PCR reads again in MiXCR, with one record for every CDR3 protein. The repertoire holds roughly 80,000 distinct CDR3 sequences, with 90% to 95% as singletons. Sequencing was performed on CD8+ T cells from PBMCs. These receptors all stem from a human donor in good health.

This chain links TRBV7-9 with TRBJ2-7, with D possibly matching TRBD2 (5 bases). V was trimmed by 3 bases and J by 3 bases, leaving 9 bases between them. CDR1 SEHNR and CDR2 FQNEAQ come from the germline V gene (reference sequence). CDR3 length equals 13 residues. DNA for the CDR3: TGTGCCAGCAGCTTCGACTACCTCTACGAGCAGTACGTC. Encoded protein: CASSFDYLYEQYV.

The genes are TRBV20-1 and TRBJ2-1, with 9 positions matching TRBD2. This CDR3 spans 16 amino acids. The J segment lost 6 bases and the V segment lost 0 bases, leaving 9 bases of the junction unmatched. Germline V gene data show CDR1 as DFQATT and CDR2 as SNEGSKA (reference sequence). Written as DNA, the CDR3 is TGCAGTGCTAGAGATTTGTGGACTAGCGATCCCAATGAGCAGTTCTTC. This codes for CSARDLWTSDPNEQFF.

The chain has TRBV28 and TRBJ1-4; D possibly corresponds to TRBD1 (5 bases). V lost 5 bases to trimming and J lost 5 bases, with 18 bases between them. The CDR3 loop spans 16 amino acids. Germline CDR1 reads MDHEN; CDR2 reads SYDVKM. CDR3 nucleotides: TGTGCCAGCAGTCCGGCTCTTTGGGGCCCAAATGAAAAACTGTTTTTT. This encodes CASSPALWGPNEKLFF.

The chain joins TRBV20-1 to TRBJ1-1; D is uncertain. Germline assignment: CDR1 DFQATT and CDR2 SNEGSKA (reference sequence). This CDR3 has 8 residues. V lost 6 bases and J lost 7, with 3 bases in between. The chain's CDR3 is CSAYEAFF. The CDR3 DNA reads as TGCAGTGCCTATGAAGCTTTCTTT.

The genes are TRBV27 and TRBJ2-2; a possible D gene is TRBD1 (6 bases). There are 15 residues in the CDR3. Trimming removed 1 base at V and 5 bases at J, with 11 bases between. Germline values: CDR1 MNHEY, CDR2 SMNVEV (reference sequence). The CDR3 loop is CASSLWSGATGELFF. CDR3 sequence (DNA): TGTGCCAGCAGTTTATGGTCAGGGGCTACCGGGGAGCTGTTTTTT.